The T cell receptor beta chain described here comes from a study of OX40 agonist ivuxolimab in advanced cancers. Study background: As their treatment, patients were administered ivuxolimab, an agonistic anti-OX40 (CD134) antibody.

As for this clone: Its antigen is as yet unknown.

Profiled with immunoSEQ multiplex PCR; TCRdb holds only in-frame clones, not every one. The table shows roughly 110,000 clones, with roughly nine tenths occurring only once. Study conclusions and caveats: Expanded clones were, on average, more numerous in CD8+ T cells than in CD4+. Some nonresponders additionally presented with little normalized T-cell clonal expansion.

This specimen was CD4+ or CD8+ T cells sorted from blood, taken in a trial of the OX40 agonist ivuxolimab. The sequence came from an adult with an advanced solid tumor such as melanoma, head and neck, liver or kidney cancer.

CDR3 nucleotide sequence: TGCGCCAGCACCCGGGGGATGGAGACAGATACGCAGTATTTT. Translation: CASTRGMETDTQYF. The chain carries TRBV5-1 and TRBJ2-3, with a tentative D call TRBD2 (6 bases). V shed 6 bases and J shed 3 bases, with 14 bases lying between them. The CDR3 spans 14 residues. Per germline, CDR1 SGHRS and CDR2 YFSETQ.